The next 24 T cell receptor beta chains were all read from a single sample in a study of blood T cell repertoires in COVID-19. Sequenced by immunoSEQ multiplex PCR; TCRdb stores in-frame clones only, minus some. The sample has 100,000 to 150,000 clones, 60% to 80% seen once. The sample comprised peripheral blood. Every receptor here comes from a man older than 75 with COVID-19, enrolled during active disease.

The genes are TRBV5-8 and TRBJ2-5; 10 positions agree with TRBD1. This CDR3 has 15 amino acids. Germline CDR1 and CDR2: SGHTS and YDEGEE. J was trimmed by 8 bases and V by 4 bases; bases with no gene match: 11. The CDR3: CASSKPTGGHVTQYF. The CDR3 DNA reads as TGTGCCAGCAGCAAACCGACAGGGGGCCATGTAACCCAGTACTTC.

The chain uses TRBV6-1 and TRBJ2-6; the match to TRBD1 covers 7 bases. The V and J ends lost 4 bases and 4 bases, in that order; junction bases with no gene match: 7. Germline CDR1 reads MNHNS; CDR2 reads SASEGT. This CDR3 has 16 residues. CDR3 coding DNA: TGTGCCAGCAGTGCCCAACAGGGGTCCGGGGCCAACGTCCTGACTTTC. It is translated as CASSAQQGSGANVLTF.

V gene TRBV11-2 combines with J gene TRBJ2-3, with 7 bases aligning to TRBD2. This CDR3 spans 15 amino acids. The V and J ends lost 5 bases and 6 bases, in that order; junction bases with no gene match: 11. The germline V gene encodes CDR1 SGHAT and CDR2 FQNNGV. Here the CDR3 DNA reads TGTGCCAGCAGCGCCACTGCGGGAGCCAGCGATACGCAGTATTTT. Protein: CASSATAGASDTQYF. Based on the CDR3 plus reference TRBV11-2 and TRBJ2-3, the full variable domain is EAGVAQSPRYKIIEKRQSVAFWCNPISGHATLYWYQQILGQGPKLLIQFQNNGVVDDSQLPKDRFSAERLKGVDSTLKIQPAKLEDSAVYLCASSATAGASDTQYFGPGTRLTVL.

This clone was seen more than once but under ten times. This chain links TRBV28 with TRBJ1-2, with D perhaps matching TRBD1 (5 bases). The germline gives CDR1 MDHEN, CDR2 SYDVKM. V gave up 2 bases and J gave up 4 bases, with 11 bases separating them. There are 14 residues in the CDR3. The CDR3 DNA reads as TGTGCCAGCAGTTTAGACAGCCTAATCTATGGCTACACCTTC. It is translated as CASSLDSLIYGYTF.

This clone occurred once. The CDR3 spells CASSFGTGAGNTIYF. The CDR3 DNA is TGCGCCAGCAGCTTCGGGACAGGGGCCGGAAACACCATATATTTT. J is TRBJ1-3 and V is TRBV5-1; 10 bases are a match to TRBD1. J was trimmed by 4 bases and V by 2 bases; bases with no gene match: 3. Germline V gene data show CDR1 as SGHRS and CDR2 as YFSETQ. The CDR3 is 15 amino acids.

This chain joins TRBV5-4 and TRBJ1-5; D uncertain. Germline CDR1 is SGHNT and CDR2 is YYREEE (reference sequence). V gave up 3 bases and J gave up 4 bases, with 11 bases separating them. This CDR3 region has 14 residues. The CDR3 region has the DNA TGTGCCAGCAGCTCAAACCGGGGAAATCAGCCCCAGCATTTT. Its protein product is CASSSNRGNQPQHF.

This clone has more than one count but fewer than ten. The chain combines TRBV7-9 with TRBJ1-1; D gene ambiguous. There are 13 residues in the CDR3. Trimming removed 5 bases from V and 4 bases from J, with 11 bases in between. Germline loops: CDR1 SEHNR, CDR2 FQNEAQ (reference sequence). CDR3: CASSTRQVTEAFF. The DNA of the CDR3 is TGTGCCAGCAGCACCCGCCAGGTCACTGAAGCTTTCTTT.

This clone was recorded many times. The rearrangement uses TRBV1 and TRBJ1-3. TRBV1 counts as a pseudogene. This CDR3 is 17 amino acids long. The DNA for the CDR3 is TGCACCAGCAGCCCCAAAGCGCTTCTTCGTTCTGGAAACACCATATATTTT. It is translated as CTSSPKALLRSGNTIYF.

The chain uses TRBV12-3 or TRBV12-4 and TRBJ1-2; D is unresolved. V lost 5 bases and J lost 7, with 5 bases in between. There are 10 residues in the CDR3. The CDR3: CASSGLGYTF. CDR3 DNA: TGTGCCAGCAGTGGGCTTGGCTACACCTTC.

The chain combines TRBV11-3 with TRBJ2-2, with TRBD1 matching over 8 bases. The ends lost 4 bases at V and 1 base at J; junction bases unmatched: 8. The germline CDR1 and CDR2 sequences are SGHNT and YENEEA. This CDR3 is built from 17 residues. Here the CDR3 reads CASSSRTGRGNTGELFF. DNA for the CDR3: TGTGCCAGCAGCTCGCGGACAGGGAGAGGGAACACCGGGGAGCTGTTTTTT. The full variable domain, rest sourced from reference TRBV11-3 and TRBJ2-2, is EAGVVQSPRYKIIEKKQPVAFWCNPISGHNTLYWYLQNLGQGPELLIRYENEEAVDDSQLPKDRFSAERLKGVDSTLKIQPAELGDSAVYLCASSSRTGRGNTGELFFGEGSRLTVL.

This chain uses TRBV4-1 with TRBJ2-1; a weak D match, TRBD2 (5 bases). V was shortened by 1 base and J by 7 bases, with 11 bases between the two germline ends. From germline, CDR1 is MGHRA and CDR2 YSYEKL. This CDR3 comprises 14 residues. The CDR3 nucleotides are TGCGCCAGCAGCCAAGCGCGGAGGCTGAATGAGCAGTTCTTC. It translates to CASSQARRLNEQFF.

The CDR3 coding sequence is TGTGCCAGCAGCTTAGAGGGGACAGGGGAAGCTTTCTTT. Translation gives CASSLEGTGEAFF. V is TRBV7-2 and J is TRBJ1-1, with 9 bases that match TRBD1. Germline assignment: CDR1 SGHTA and CDR2 FQGNSA. CDR3 length: 13 residues. The V segment lost 1 base and the J segment 8 bases; nucleotides outside the gene matches: 2.

This chain uses TRBV24-1 with TRBJ2-5; 13 bases match TRBD2. There are 16 residues in the CDR3. Germline values: CDR1 KGHDR, CDR2 SFDVKD. The V segment lost 1 base and the J segment 5 bases; nucleotides outside the gene matches: 3. CDR3 in amino acids: CATSDFGTSGTETQYF. In nucleotides, the CDR3 is TGTGCCACCAGTGATTTCGGGACTAGCGGGACCGAGACCCAGTACTTC.

This chain links TRBV5-1 with TRBJ2-5; 14 nucleotides line up with TRBD2. V shed 0 bases and J 4 bases; nucleotides not matched to a gene: 8. The CDR3 has 18 amino acids. Germline V gene lookup returns CDR1 SGHRS and CDR2 YFSETQ. The CDR3 loop reads CASSLAGTSGSSGETQYF. As DNA, the CDR3 is TGCGCCAGCAGCTTGGCCGGGACTAGCGGGAGTAGTGGAGAGACCCAGTACTTC.

The chain links TRBV6-5 to TRBJ1-2; tentatively, D is TRBD1 (5 bases). This CDR3 contains 12 residues. CDR1 is MNHEY, CDR2 SVGAGI, per germline. The V and J ends lost 8 bases and 5 bases respectively, with 12 bases between them. In nucleotides, the CDR3 is TGTGCCAGCGGCTTAGGGGTGTATGGCTACACCTTC. Translating gives CASGLGVYGYTF.

V and J are TRBV4-3 and TRBJ2-1; D is possibly TRBD1 (6 bases). Germline CDR1 is LGHNA and CDR2 is YSLEER. This CDR3 region has 14 residues. The V and J ends lost 5 bases and 4 bases respectively, with 12 bases between them. The chain's CDR3 is CASSTQGNYNEQFF. In DNA form, the CDR3 reads TGCGCCAGCAGCACTCAGGGGAATTACAATGAGCAGTTCTTC.

About this clone: This sample also contains other DNA sequences that code for the same CDR3. The chain couples TRBV6-5 to TRBJ2-7, with TRBD2 as a possible D gene (6 bases). Per the germline V gene, CDR1 is MNHEY and CDR2 is SVGAGI. This CDR3 comprises 13 residues. Trimming stripped 4 bases from V and 6 bases from J, with 13 bases between. Here the CDR3 DNA reads TGTGCCAGCAGTTGGGCGGGAAGCGGCGAGCAGTACTTC. Amino acids: CASSWAGSGEQYF.

The CDR3 nucleotides read TGTGCCACCAGCACTCTCACAGCCAGGGGATTCCCCTACGAGCAGTACTTC. It yields the protein CATSTLTARGFPYEQYF. The chain recombines TRBV15 with TRBJ2-7; possible D gene TRBD1, 6 bases. The V end was cut by 4 bases, the J end by 2 bases, with 21 bases between. Germline-derived CDR1 and CDR2 are LNHNV and YYDKDF (reference sequence). The CDR3 is made up of 17 amino acids.

This clone was recorded once. The V call is TRBV5-6, the J call TRBJ2-7; 10 bases align to TRBD1. The CDR3 totals 15 residues. The germline gives CDR1 SGHDT, CDR2 YYEEEE. Trimming took 4 bases from V and 8 from J; bases not matched to a gene: 12. CDR3 DNA sequence: TGTGCCAGCAGCCCAACTACGGGGACAGGGGTAAAGCAGTACTTC. Encoded protein: CASSPTTGTGVKQYF.

This clone was observed a handful of times. This chain joins TRBV6-5 and TRBJ2-5; the D gene is possibly TRBD2 (6 bases). In germline, CDR1 is MNHEY, CDR2 SVGAGI. This CDR3 has 15 residues. V was trimmed by 6 bases and J by 0 bases, leaving 14 bases between them. The CDR3 loop is CASRAQAGYQETQYF. The CDR3 DNA follows: TGTGCCAGCAGAGCACAAGCGGGCTACCAAGAGACCCAGTACTTC.

The genes are TRBV6-6 and TRBJ2-7, with 8 nucleotides matching TRBD2. This CDR3 is built from 16 residues. The germline V gene encodes CDR1 MNHNY and CDR2 SVGAGI (reference sequence). The V and J ends lost 6 bases and 3 bases, in that order; junction bases with no gene match: 13. This CDR3 is CASSPGGPSGSYEQYF. DNA of the CDR3: TGTGCCAGCAGCCCCGGGGGCCCCAGCGGGAGCTACGAGCAGTACTTC.

The sample holds one count of this clone. This chain joins TRBV5-1 and TRBJ2-2, with a weak D call TRBD1 (6 bases). Germline V gene lookup returns CDR1 SGHRS and CDR2 YFSETQ. This CDR3 is 16 amino acids long. Trimming left V 0 bases short and J 0 bases short, with 9 bases between. As DNA, the CDR3 is TGCGCCAGCAGCTTGGGGGGGCGCACGAACACCGGGGAGCTGTTTTTT. This gives the protein CASSLGGRTNTGELFF.

This chain links TRBV7-6 with TRBJ2-1, with 7 bases lining up with TRBD2. Germline CDR1 reads SGHVS; CDR2 reads FNYEAQ. V was clipped by 3 bases and J by 9 bases; unmatched bases: 17. The CDR3 contains 17 residues. For the CDR3, the DNA is TGTGCCAGCAGCTTGGCTCTACCCGGACTAGGCTTCTCTGAGCAGTTCTTC. Protein sequence: CASSLALPGLGFSEQFF.

The sample holds one count of this clone. The chain has TRBV5-1 and TRBJ2-2; possible D gene TRBD2, 5 bases. CDR1 and CDR2 from the germline V gene are SGHRS and YFSETQ. The CDR3 sequence is 14 residues long. The V gene lost 0 bases and the J gene lost 5 bases, with 8 bases spanning the gap. The CDR3 DNA reads as TGCGCCAGCAGCTTGGCCGGAGGAACCGGGGAGCTGTTTTTT. This translates into CASSLAGGTGELFF.